This T cell receptor beta chain was observed in a study of blood T cell repertoires in COVID-19. The age range of participants was about 18 to 100 years, with residence in 20 to 25 US areas. Sequencing used immunoSEQ multiplex PCR; TCRdb keeps in-frame clones, though not all of them. The sample carries approximately 200,000 clones, over 75% recorded once. Germline-derived CDR1 and CDR2 are MNHEY and SVGAGI. The CDR3 has 13 residues. The trim removed 6 bases at V and 11 bases at J, leaving 4 bases unmatched. The chain carries TRBV6-5 and TRBJ1-6; 10 positions agree with TRBD1. Sequencing input: PBMCs or T cells enriched from blood (not recorded which). The origin of this receptor is a man between 40 and 49 years old who had recovered from COVID-19. CDR3 nucleotides: TGTGCCAGCAGCAGACAGGGGGCAACACCCCTCCACTTT. As protein: CASSRQGATPLHF.